A selection of T cell receptor beta chains follows, all from one sample in a study of blood T cell repertoires in COVID-19. The assay was immunoSEQ multiplex PCR, and TCRdb's table has in-frame clones only and misses some. The table has 120,000 or so clones, approximately 85% seen once. The material sequenced was peripheral blood. The receptors derive from a man younger than 40 with COVID-19, enrolled during active disease. The CDR3 runs from the conserved cysteine through the conserved F or W. A D gene is named only where the DNA matches it firmly.

>TRBD1|TRBV7-2
CASSPWTGGFNNSPLHF
>NA|TRBV28
CASSLYRDINYGYTF
>NA|TRBV30
CAWSRGSTDTQYF
>NA|TRBV6-5
CASSYSGYIQYF
>TRBD2|TRBV6-4
CASSPTGRADTQYF
>NA|TRBV18
CASSSFRGSGETQYF
>NA|TRBV12-1
CASSPPGLAGVVGELFF
>TRBD1|TRBV11-1
CASSFYTGGFYGYTF
>NA|TRBV19
CASSIGQPGTEAFF
>NA|TRBV6-1
CASSEGGTYEQYF
>NA|TRBV29-1
CSVVLTDTQYF
>TRBD1|TRBV5-4
CASKTQTGTGPYEQYF
>NA|TRBV6-5
CASSYFSGSSYEQYF
>TRBD1|TRBV4-1
CASSRGQGGGNQPQHF
>TRBD2|TRBV30
CAWRGTSVDTGELFF
>NA|TRBV19
CASSIPGPYEQYF
>TRBD1|TRBV19
CASPDRWSYEQYF
>TRBD1|TRBV19
CASSRASGTGVLIGNQPQHF
>TRBD1|TRBV2
CASSDPGTARGQFF
>NA|TRBV7-3
CASSLSDSYEQYF
>NA|TRBV28
CASSLYGGDTQYF
>NA|TRBV23-1
CASSQSPGNSPLHF
>NA|TRBV2
CASSGDLGQPIYF
>NA|TRBV30
CAWSEPSRAGYTF
>NA|TRBV2
CASGLLKYNEQFF
>NA|TRBV19
CASSGILQGSRELFF
>TRBD2|TRBV4-2
CASSHHSGGAENEQFF
>NA|TRBV10-1
CASAGGWKWYF
>TRBD1|TRBV6-1
CASSDPGTDYGYTF
>NA|TRBV12-5
CANPFTGSQETQYF
>NA|TRBV6-5
CASTTPVGRQETQYF
>TRBD1|TRBV29-1
CSVQGDRNQPQHF
>NA|TRBV4-2
CASSQDRLTAMDGYTF
>NA|TRBV6-6
CASSPIQGRGNTIYF
>NA|TRBV6-2/TRBV6-3
CASSGTNRIEAFF
>NA|TRBV11-3
CASRSGANYGYTF
>TRBD1|TRBV19
CASTTAGQGQQPQHF
>TRBD1|TRBV6-1
CASSERHRGQFHQPQHF
>NA|TRBV30
CAWSPLTGENEKLFF
>TRBD2|TRBV6-1
CASSEATGLATDTQYF
>TRBD1|TRBV12-5
CASGFGQAVFEQYF
>NA|TRBV4-3
CASSQGGLSGANVLTF
>NA|TRBV2
CASSSQGMRYGYTF
>NA|TRBV7-2
CASTLPKSREQFF
>NA|TRBV18
CASSVRAGNTEAFF
>NA|TRBV6-1
CASSEFGNYGYTF